The 2 T cell receptor beta chains listed next were all sequenced from one sample in a study of tumor-infiltrating lymphocytes in localized non-small cell lung cancer. Repertoires were generated with immunoSEQ multiplex PCR, while TCRdb's copy carries only in-frame clones and drops some. The sample records 25,000 or so clones, roughly 73% being singletons. The sequenced sample consisted of lung tumor tissue. These receptors all come from a human donor with non-small cell lung cancer.

This clone has more than one count but fewer than ten. The chain recombines TRBV11-3 with TRBJ2-2, with 7 bases matching TRBD1. V was clipped by 1 base and J by 5 bases; unmatched bases: 4. The germline CDR1 and CDR2 sequences are SGHNT and YENEEA. The CDR3 length is 15 residues. CDR3 DNA: TGTGCCAGCAGCTTAGTACAGGGGCAGACCGGGGAGCTGTTTTTT. Translating gives CASSLVQGQTGELFF.

The rearrangement uses TRBV18 and TRBJ1-1, with D maybe TRBD1 (6 bases). V was trimmed by 6 bases and J by 2 bases, leaving 13 bases between them. CDR1 and CDR2 (germline): KGHSH, LQKENI. The CDR3 sequence is 14 residues long. In DNA, the CDR3 is TGTGCCAGCTCCGAAAGACAGGCCAACACTGAAGCTTTCTTT. Translating gives CASSERQANTEAFF.